The 29 T cell receptor beta chains in this list originate from one sample, sequenced in a study of shared T cell receptors in the human thymus. Measured with immunoSEQ multiplex PCR; TCRdb has only the in-frame clones, and not every one. The repertoire holds 550,000 to 800,000 clones, with 70% to 90% as singletons. The data also belong to a second study, concerning human thymus T cells.

Sequencing was carried out using thymocytes. These receptors came from a girl less than two years old with a congenital heart defect.

The chain carries TRBV30 and TRBJ2-5, with 10 bases lining up with TRBD2. Germline CDR1 reads GTSNPN; CDR2 reads SVGIG (reference sequence). J lost 4 bases, V lost 0 bases, and 8 bases had no gene match. The CDR3 totals 16 residues. In nucleotides, the CDR3 is TGTGCCTGGAGTGTACCTGGAGCGGGGGGGGGAGAGACCCAGTACTTC. As protein: CAWSVPGAGGGETQYF.

The chain carries TRBV11-2 and TRBJ1-2; 9 bases line up with TRBD1. This CDR3 comprises 14 residues. V shed 7 bases, J shed 8 bases, and the junction held 11 bases outside the gene matches. Germline V gene data show CDR1 as SGHAT and CDR2 as FQNNGV. As DNA, the CDR3 is TGTGCCAGCACCCTGACAGGGGGTGGTTGGGGCTACACCTTC. This translates into CASTLTGGGWGYTF.

This chain uses TRBV5-1 with TRBJ1-6; no clear D. The CDR3 length is 13 residues. The V gene lost 4 bases and the J gene lost 7 bases, with 9 bases spanning the gap. Germline CDR1 is SGHRS and CDR2 is YFSETQ. The CDR3 nucleotides are TGCGCCAGCAGCGAGGGTTGGAATTCACCCCTCCACTTT. This sequence encodes CASSEGWNSPLHF.

The rearrangement links TRBV6-5 to TRBJ2-1; the D gene is possibly TRBD1 (5 bases). Germline CDR1 MNHEY, CDR2 SVGAGI. V was shortened by 2 bases and J by 4 bases, with 12 bases between the two germline ends. The CDR3 runs 15 residues. The CDR3 loop is CASSYTQGPYNEQFF. CDR3 nucleotides: TGTGCCAGCAGTTACACCCAGGGCCCATACAATGAGCAGTTCTTC.

V gene TRBV19 combines with J gene TRBJ2-3; possibly TRBD1 for D (6 bases). The V end lost 3 bases, the J end lost 0 bases, and 16 bases lay between the germline ends. Germline CDR1 is LNHDA and CDR2 is SQIVND (reference sequence). The CDR3 runs to 17 residues. The CDR3 DNA follows: TGTGCCAGTAGTATCGCCGGGACATTAAAAAGCACAGATACGCAGTATTTT. Protein: CASSIAGTLKSTDTQYF.

This chain links TRBV7-2 with TRBJ1-5, with 8 bases fitting TRBD1. The V segment lost 4 bases and the J segment 7 bases; nucleotides outside the gene matches: 9. Germline V gives CDR1 SGHTA, CDR2 FQGNSA. This CDR3 has 15 residues. The CDR3 spells CASSWLDRVDQPQHF. The CDR3 region has the DNA TGTGCCAGCAGCTGGCTGGACAGGGTTGACCAGCCCCAGCATTTT.

The chain joins TRBV27 to TRBJ2-3; tentatively, D is TRBD2 (5 bases). V lost 8 bases, J lost 1 base, and 13 bases lay in between. Germline V CDR1 and CDR2: MNHEY, SMNVEV (reference sequence). The CDR3 covers 14 residues. CDR3 protein: CASQKLGGTDTQYF. The CDR3 DNA follows: TGTGCCAGCCAAAAGTTGGGAGGCACAGATACGCAGTATTTT.

This clone was seen only once. This chain links TRBV20-1 with TRBJ2-1; D is perhaps TRBD2 (5 bases). Germline V gene data show CDR1 as DFQATT and CDR2 as SNEGSKA (reference sequence). Trimming pared 1 base from V and 10 bases from J, leaving 8 bases between. The CDR3 runs 11 residues. CDR3 sequence: CSARVEDEQFF. CDR3 coding DNA: TGCAGTGCTAGAGTGGAGGACGAGCAGTTCTTC.

V is TRBV4-1 and J is TRBJ2-7; D perhaps matches TRBD1 (6 bases). CDR1 MGHRA and CDR2 YSYEKL come from the germline V gene. Between the trimmed V and J ends, which lost 3 bases and 0 bases, there was a span of 15 bases. CDR3 length: 16 residues. This chain's CDR3 is CASSQNTDSSSYEQYF. The CDR3 bases are TGCGCCAGCAGCCAGAACACGGACAGTAGCTCCTACGAGCAGTACTTC.

V usage is TRBV6-1 and J usage is TRBJ1-5; tentatively, D is TRBD1 (6 bases). This CDR3 has 18 residues. CDR1 MNHNS and CDR2 SASEGT come from the germline V gene. The V end was cut by 0 bases, the J end by 4 bases, with 19 bases between. The CDR3 DNA sequence: TGTGCCAGCAGTGAAGCTTTGGACAGCCAAAAGAGTAATCAGCCCCAGCATTTT. The encoded protein is CASSEALDSQKSNQPQHF.

The chain couples TRBV2 to TRBJ1-5; D not certain. The CDR3 length is 17 residues. CDR1 SNHLY and CDR2 FYNNEI come from the germline V gene. V lost 7 bases and J lost 0, with 19 bases in between. CDR3 sequence reads: CASTERPRLYSNQPQHF. The CDR3 bases are TGTGCCAGCACCGAGCGACCTAGGCTTTATAGCAATCAGCCCCAGCATTTT.

CDR3 DNA sequence: TGTGCCAGCAGCCAGCGGACAGGTGGATTCTATGGCTACACCTTC. This codes for CASSQRTGGFYGYTF. The chain carries TRBV7-2 and TRBJ1-2, with 7 bases lining up with TRBD1. Germline loops: CDR1 SGHTA, CDR2 FQGNSA. The CDR3 has 15 residues. V lost 5 bases to trimming and J lost 4 bases; unmatched junction nucleotides: 10.

The chain combines TRBV25-1 with TRBJ2-7; D is unclear. V was trimmed by 1 base and J by 4 bases, leaving 11 bases between them. CDR1 MGHDK and CDR2 SYGVNS come from the germline V gene. CDR3 size: 14 residues. CDR3 in DNA: TGTGCCAGCAGTGAATCGGTCGCGCGTTACGAGCAGTACTTC. Amino acid sequence: CASSESVARYEQYF.

This chain connects TRBV19 to TRBJ1-2, with TRBD1 identical over 7 bases. The CDR3 runs 17 residues. The germline V gene has CDR1 LNHDA and CDR2 SQIVND (reference sequence). V shed 4 bases, J shed 3 bases, and the junction held 14 bases outside the gene matches. CDR3 coding DNA: TGTGCCAGTAGTAGCACGACAGGGCAAGGCACAGACTATGGCTACACCTTC. Its protein product is CASSSTTGQGTDYGYTF.

This chain joins TRBV15 and TRBJ2-5, with 8 positions matching TRBD1. V lost 0 bases and J lost 1; bases outside the gene matches: 1. This CDR3 contains 15 residues. Germline CDR1 and CDR2: LNHNV and YYDKDF (reference sequence). The CDR3 coding sequence is TGTGCCACCAGCAGAGACCAGGGGGCCCAAGAGACCCAGTACTTC. Translation gives CATSRDQGAQETQYF.

This rearrangement joins TRBV5-1 to TRBJ1-1, with D tentatively TRBD1 (5 bases). CDR1 and CDR2 from the germline V gene are SGHRS and YFSETQ. V was cut by 2 bases and J by 11 bases, with 25 bases left in between. This CDR3 has 16 residues. In DNA form, the CDR3 reads TGCGCCAGCAGCTTTTTACCTTCGGTCGGGGGGGGGATGGCTTTCTTT. Translating gives CASSFLPSVGGGMAFF.

This clone appeared once. The V gene is TRBV27, the J gene TRBJ1-1; D gene ambiguous. Trimming removed 6 bases at V and 8 bases at J, with 19 bases between. The CDR3 is 14 residues long. Germline V gives CDR1 MNHEY, CDR2 SMNVEV (reference sequence). In DNA, the CDR3 is TGTGCCAGCAGCTCTGATAGACATCAAACCGAAGCTTTCTTT. This encodes CASSSDRHQTEAFF.

The V and J genes are TRBV5-1 and TRBJ1-4, with D possibly TRBD1 on 5 matching bases. The germline gives CDR1 SGHRS, CDR2 YFSETQ. The CDR3 spans 14 residues. Trimming pared 1 base from V and 5 bases from J, leaving 9 bases between. The CDR3 protein is CASSLRGKNEKLFF. The CDR3 DNA sequence: TGCGCCAGCAGCTTGCGGGGGAAAAATGAAAAACTGTTTTTT.

This chain links TRBV12-5 with TRBJ1-3; the D is unclear. V lost 5 bases, J lost 2 bases, and 13 bases lay in between. This CDR3 region has 15 residues. Germline CDR1 LGHNT, CDR2 FRNRAP. In nucleotides, the CDR3 is TGTGCTAGTGGTCCCCCGGGAAGCACTGGAAACACCATATATTTT. It is translated as CASGPPGSTGNTIYF.

The chain has TRBV5-1 and TRBJ2-3, with TRBD1 matching 7 bases. There are 15 residues in the CDR3. The V and J ends lost 4 bases and 2 bases, in that order; junction bases with no gene match: 7. Looked up from germline, CDR1 is SGHRS and CDR2 is YFSETQ. The CDR3 nucleotides read TGCGCCAGCAGCGCCTACAGGGGCCTCACAGATACGCAGTATTTT. Its translation is CASSAYRGLTDTQYF.

The chain carries TRBV5-5 and TRBJ1-1; 7 nucleotides line up with TRBD1. The CDR3 has 16 residues. The V gene end was trimmed by 0 bases and the J gene end by 3 bases; junction bases not matched to a gene: 8. Germline CDR1 and CDR2: SGHKS and YYEKEE (reference sequence). The CDR3 DNA reads TGTGCCAGCAGCTTGGGCCCCGGGACAGAGGACACTGAAGCTTTCTTT. As protein: CASSLGPGTEDTEAFF.

This clone was counted once. This chain uses TRBV2 with TRBJ1-1, with 8 bases lining up with TRBD1. Germline V gives CDR1 SNHLY, CDR2 FYNNEI. V shed 5 bases and J 0 bases; nucleotides not matched to a gene: 14. The CDR3 sequence is 18 residues long. The CDR3: CASSSRRDRNLMNTEAFF. Written as DNA, the CDR3 is TGTGCCAGCAGTTCCCGGCGGGACAGGAACTTAATGAACACTGAAGCTTTCTTT.

The rearrangement joins TRBV11-2 to TRBJ2-7; D may be TRBD2 (7 bases). Trimming pared 3 bases from V and 0 bases from J, leaving 21 bases between. In germline, CDR1 is SGHAT, CDR2 FQNNGV. The CDR3 extends over 18 amino acids. The CDR3 is CASSFPGKGGARSYEQYF. The CDR3 DNA is TGTGCCAGCAGCTTCCCGGGTAAAGGGGGGGCACGCTCCTACGAGCAGTACTTC.

The chain uses TRBV5-6 and TRBJ1-1; 8 positions match TRBD1. The CDR3 totals 17 residues. Unmatched junction bases numbered 9, after V lost 1 base and J lost 1 base. The germline CDR1 and CDR2 sequences are SGHDT and YYEEEE. The CDR3 DNA is TGTGCCAGCAGCTTGCAGGGGGCAAGGTATAAGAACACTGAAGCTTTCTTT. Translation: CASSLQGARYKNTEAFF.

The chain links TRBV9 to TRBJ1-2; 7 nucleotides match TRBD1. V shed 5 bases and J 2 bases; nucleotides not matched to a gene: 6. There are 14 residues in the CDR3. The germline CDR1 and CDR2 sequences are SGDLS and YYNGEE. CDR3 DNA: TGTGCCAGCAGTCCTGGGGGACAGAACTATGGCTACACCTTC. Protein sequence: CASSPGGQNYGYTF.

J is TRBJ2-1 and V is TRBV4-3; 8 bases fit TRBD1. Per germline, CDR1 LGHNA and CDR2 YSLEER. The CDR3 covers 16 residues. Germline trimming cut 0 bases from V and 0 bases from J; bases unmatched to any gene: 1. This chain's CDR3 is CASSQDTGGSYNEQFF. CDR3 coding DNA: TGCGCCAGCAGCCAAGACACAGGGGGCTCCTACAATGAGCAGTTCTTC.

The CDR3 sequence: CASSLVLSRQDNTEAFF. The CDR3 DNA reads as TGTGCCAGCAGCTTAGTATTATCAAGACAGGACAACACTGAAGCTTTCTTT. The chain links TRBV7-9 to TRBJ1-1; weak D call: TRBD1 (6 bases). Trimming stripped 1 base from V and 2 bases from J, with 17 bases between. CDR3 length: 17 residues. CDR1 is SEHNR and CDR2 is FQNEAQ in the germline V gene (reference sequence).

The chain combines TRBV28 with TRBJ2-7, with a possible D match to TRBD2 (6 bases). CDR3 size: 14 residues. V lost 7 bases, J lost 1 base, and 14 bases lay in between. Germline values: CDR1 MDHEN, CDR2 SYDVKM. CDR3 bases: TGTGCCAGCACCCCTCGGGAGATATCCTACGAGCAGTACTTC. This codes for CASTPREISYEQYF.

This clone appeared a single time. The chain links TRBV7-2 to TRBJ1-3; maybe TRBD1 (6 bases). The CDR3 sequence is 16 residues long. Germline values: CDR1 SGHTA, CDR2 FQGNSA. The germline V and J ends were trimmed by 5 bases and 2 bases, with 16 bases remaining between them. The CDR3 loop is CASSDRQEGTGNTIYF. For the CDR3, the DNA is TGTGCCAGCAGCGACCGACAGGAAGGGACTGGAAACACCATATATTTT.